This record covers a single TCR beta chain. Antigen specificity is unknown. The study isolated at least 6 million PBMCs from each sample. A J-beta primer mix and a sample-barcoded 5' primer were used in a second PCR of about 7 to 12 cycles. TCRdb re-called the 5' RACE reads with MiXCR, one entry per CDR3 protein. The sample lists about 630,000 distinct CDR3 sequences; under 25% were seen once. V was clipped by 2 bases and J by 7 bases; unmatched bases: 7. The CDR3 is 15 amino acids. CDR1 is SEHNR, CDR2 FQNEAQ, per germline (reference sequence). This sample is part of a study of blood T cells in healthy people across ages. Overall study findings and caveats: More naive CD4+ cells and higher diversity marked long-lived donors relative to aged donors. It was found that TCR beta diversity correlated strongly with the percentage of naive T cells. Across the age range, TCR beta diversity per million T cells fell in a roughly linear way.

The source of this sequence is a man aged 70-80 years in good health. This chain uses TRBV7-9 with TRBJ2-7; TRBD1 aligns across 11 bases. The sample comprised blood. The CDR3 is CASSLTDRGLEEQYF. CDR3 in DNA: TGTGCCAGCAGCTTAACGGACAGGGGGCTCGAAGAGCAGTACTTC. Looking up the rest from reference TRBV7-9 and TRBJ2-7 gives the full variable domain: DTGVSQNPRHKITKRGQNVTFRCDPISEHNRLYWYRQTLGQGPEFLTYFQNEAQLEKSRLLSDRFSAERPKGSFSTLEIQRTEQGDSAMYLCASSLTDRGLEEQYFGPGTRLTVT.